Below are 28 T cell receptor beta chains sequenced from a single sample in a study of CD8 T cells in Susac syndrome. An amount of RNA that ranged from roughly 0.45 to 1 ug was reverse transcribed with random hexamers. MiXCR, run by TCRdb on the immunoSEQ multiplex PCR reads, gives a single entry per CDR3 protein. The table lists over 140,000 distinct CDR3 sequences, 85% to 95% of them singletons. Sequenced sample: CD4+ T cells from PBMCs. The receptors stem from a human donor with Susac syndrome.

The chain is built from TRBV28 and TRBJ2-1, with 8 bases aligning to TRBD2. CDR3 length: 14 residues. J gave up 8 bases and V 6 bases, and 9 bases lay outside the gene matches. Germline V CDR1 and CDR2: MDHEN, SYDVKM. CDR3: CASRPGGPLYEQFF. DNA for the CDR3: TGTGCCAGCAGACCGGGGGGGCCGTTGTATGAGCAGTTCTTC.

This rearrangement joins TRBV9 to TRBJ2-7; 7 nucleotides line up with TRBD1. The CDR3 loop spans 14 amino acids. Germline V gene sequence: CDR1 SGDLS, CDR2 YYNGEE. V lost 0 bases, J lost 6 bases, and 6 bases stayed unmatched. CDR3 sequence: CASSVALTGPEQYF. Written as DNA, the CDR3 is TGTGCCAGCAGCGTAGCCCTGACAGGGCCCGAGCAGTACTTC. Looking up the rest from reference TRBV9 and TRBJ2-7 gives the full variable domain: DSGVTQTPKHLITATGQRVTLRCSPRSGDLSVYWYQQSLDQGLQFLIQYYNGEERAKGNILERFSAQQFPDLHSELNLSSLELGDSALYFCASSVALTGPEQYFGPGTRLTVT.

This clonotype was picked up one time. The CDR3 bases are TGTGCCTGGAGTCAGGGGCGGGACACTGAAGCTTTCTTT. Its translation: CAWSQGRDTEAFF. The gene calls are TRBV30 and TRBJ1-1, with D possibly TRBD1 on 6 matching bases. CDR1 GTSNPN and CDR2 SVGIG come from the germline V gene (reference sequence). The CDR3 loop spans 13 amino acids. The V gene lost 2 bases and the J gene lost 3 bases, with 10 bases spanning the gap.

The V call is TRBV7-2, the J call TRBJ2-7; D is possibly TRBD2 (5 bases). Germline values: CDR1 SGHTA, CDR2 FQGNSA. V lost 5 bases, J lost 4 bases, and 15 bases lay in between. CDR3 length: 14 residues. Written as DNA, the CDR3 is TGTGCCAGCAGCGCGGCGCGGGCTGGGTACGAGCAGTACTTC. Its protein product is CASSAARAGYEQYF. The whole variable domain, filled in from reference TRBV7-2 and TRBJ2-7, reads GAGVSQSPSNKVTEKGKDVELRCDPISGHTALYWYRQSLGQGLEFLIYFQGNSAPDKSGLPSDRFSAERTGGSVSTLTIQRTQQEDSAVYLCASSAARAGYEQYFGPGTRLTVT.

The chain links TRBV20-1 to TRBJ2-3; D gene unclear. The V end lost 7 bases, the J end lost 6 bases, and 20 bases lay between the germline ends. The CDR3 spans 14 residues. The germline V gene has CDR1 DFQATT and CDR2 SNEGSKA (reference sequence). This CDR3 is CSGVDGSQRDTQYF. CDR3 bases: TGCAGTGGGGTTGACGGAAGCCAACGGGATACGCAGTATTTT.

This chain joins TRBV4-1 and TRBJ2-3; D unresolved. V was pared by 1 base and J by 2 bases, with 7 bases between. CDR1 and CDR2 from the germline V gene are MGHRA and YSYEKL. The CDR3 has 14 residues. The CDR3 coding sequence is TGCGCCAGCAGCCAAGGCTACAACACAGATACGCAGTATTTT. It yields the protein CASSQGYNTDTQYF.

This clonotype was detected only once. The chain is built from TRBV21-1 and TRBJ1-2. TRBV21-1 corresponds to a pseudogene. The CDR3 has 14 residues. CDR3 loop: CASSTHDGTYGYTF. The CDR3 nucleotides read TGTGCCAGCAGCACACACGACGGAACCTATGGCTACACCTTC.

V usage is TRBV15 and J usage is TRBJ2-1; 7 nucleotides match TRBD1. Germline loops: CDR1 LNHNV, CDR2 YYDKDF (reference sequence). The CDR3 runs to 16 residues. Losses at the gene ends were 1 base for V and 5 bases for J; bases not matched to a gene: 8. CDR3 bases: TGTGCCACCAGCAGAGTGGGAATGACAGGGAACAATGAGCAGTTCTTC. Translating gives CATSRVGMTGNNEQFF.

This clonotype has a single count. J is TRBJ1-5 and V is TRBV20-1, with unresolved D. Trimming shortened V by 1 base and J by 6 bases, and 16 bases separated the two germline ends. The CDR3 loop spans 15 amino acids. Germline V gene lookup returns CDR1 DFQATT and CDR2 SNEGSKA (reference sequence). CDR3 sequence (DNA): TGCAGTGCTAGAGCTGGCAGTCAAAATGGTCAGCCCCAGCATTTT. Translating it yields CSARAGSQNGQPQHF.

CDR3 DNA: TGTGCCTGGGCCGAATCCGGGACGGATGGTTACGAGCAGTACTTC. Translating gives CAWAESGTDGYEQYF. The chain recombines TRBV30 with TRBJ2-7; D is tentatively TRBD1 or TRBD2 (5 bases each). Deletions cut 5 bases from V and 4 bases from J, with 21 bases between. Germline lookup yields CDR1 GTSNPN and CDR2 SVGIG (reference sequence). The CDR3 consists of 15 residues. Filled out from reference TRBV30 and TRBJ2-7, the complete variable domain reads SQTIHQWPATLVQPVGSPLSLECTVEGTSNPNLYWYRQAAGRGLQLLFYSVGIGQISSEVPQNLSASRPQDRQFILSSKKLLLSDSGFYLCAWAESGTDGYEQYFGPGTRLTVT.

The V gene is TRBV20-1, the J gene TRBJ1-1; D is possibly TRBD1 (6 bases). The CDR3 has 14 amino acids. The germline gives CDR1 DFQATT, CDR2 SNEGSKA (reference sequence). V lost 6 bases, J lost 0 bases, and 14 bases lay in between. In nucleotides, the CDR3 is TGCAGTGCCATCGGGGGACATATGAACACTGAAGCTTTCTTT. This translates into CSAIGGHMNTEAFF.

The genes are TRBV4-2 and TRBJ2-3, with D unresolved. V shed 1 base and J shed 5 bases, with 7 bases lying between them. The germline V gene encodes CDR1 LGHNA and CDR2 YNFKEQ. CDR3 length: 13 amino acids. The CDR3 sequence is CASSQGVKDTQYF. In DNA form, the CDR3 reads TGTGCCAGCAGCCAAGGGGTCAAAGATACGCAGTATTTT.

This chain uses TRBV6-2 or TRBV6-3 with TRBJ2-3, with 7 bases aligning to TRBD2. Germline V gene sequence: CDR1 MNHEY, CDR2 SVGEGT. Losses at the gene ends were 6 bases for V and 2 bases for J; bases not matched to a gene: 8. This CDR3 has 15 residues. The CDR3 DNA follows: TGTGCCAGCAGCCTAGCGGCGGGGAACACAGATACGCAGTATTTT. Its protein is CASSLAAGNTDTQYF.

The chain employs TRBV27 and TRBJ1-5, with D uncertain. CDR1 and CDR2 from the germline V gene are MNHEY and SMNVEV (reference sequence). CDR3 size: 14 residues. The V end lost 0 bases, the J end lost 1 base, and 4 bases lay between the germline ends. The chain's CDR3 is CASSLSWSNQPQHF. In nucleotides, the CDR3 is TGTGCCAGCAGTTTATCTTGGAGCAATCAGCCCCAGCATTTT.

This clonotype was picked up one time. The chain employs TRBV7-2 and TRBJ2-7; D remains unclear. CDR1 SGHTA and CDR2 FQGNSA come from the germline V gene. CDR3 length: 13 residues. V was shortened by 6 bases and J by 4 bases, with 13 bases between the two germline ends. DNA for the CDR3: TGTGCCAGCAGTCCCGCCCCTCTATACGAGCAGTACTTC. Translation gives CASSPAPLYEQYF. The full variable domain, with the rest looked up from reference TRBV7-2 and TRBJ2-7, is GAGVSQSPSNKVTEKGKDVELRCDPISGHTALYWYRQSLGQGLEFLIYFQGNSAPDKSGLPSDRFSAERTGGSVSTLTIQRTQQEDSAVYLCASSPAPLYEQYFGPGTRLTVT.

This clonotype was detected only a few times. This chain connects TRBV7-2 to TRBJ1-2; D remains ambiguous. The CDR3 length is 12 residues. Germline V gives CDR1 SGHTA, CDR2 FQGNSA. V dropped 0 bases and J dropped 1 base, with 0 bases sitting between them. DNA of the CDR3: TGTGCCAGCAGCTTAGCTAACTATGGCTACACCTTC. Protein sequence: CASSLANYGYTF.

The chain is built from TRBV5-1 and TRBJ2-1, with 7 bases identical to TRBD1. CDR1 and CDR2 (germline): SGHRS, YFSETQ. After removal of 4 bases from V and 3 bases from J, the junction contained 7 bases not matched to a gene. The CDR3 spans 15 residues. This chain's CDR3 is CASSKTGADYNEQFF. The CDR3 bases are TGCGCCAGCAGCAAAACAGGGGCCGACTACAATGAGCAGTTCTTC.

CDR3 protein: CASRSPGGGEKLFF. DNA of the CDR3: TGTGCCAGCAGAAGTCCAGGGGGAGGTGAAAAACTGTTTTTT. This chain links TRBV2 with TRBJ1-4, with 7 bases lining up with TRBD1. V lost 6 bases to trimming and J lost 7 bases; unmatched junction nucleotides: 8. Germline loops: CDR1 SNHLY, CDR2 FYNNEI. This CDR3 has 14 amino acids.

With regard to this clonotype: One end of the junction varies from germline; a read error may be responsible. This sequence joins TRBV7-6 and TRBJ2-1, with D uncertain. There are 13 residues in the CDR3. Germline lookup yields CDR1 SGHVS and CDR2 FNYEAQ. The CDR3 loop reads CASSLGENNEQFF. The DNA for the CDR3 is TGTGCTAGCAGCTTAGGAGAGAACAATGAGCAGTTCTTC.

The chain combines TRBV20-1 with TRBJ2-3, with D perhaps given as TRBD1 or TRBD2 (5 bases each). V lost 0 bases and J 0 bases, leaving 19 bases between the germline ends. From germline, CDR1 is DFQATT and CDR2 SNEGSKA (reference sequence). The CDR3 has 18 residues. CDR3 amino acids: CSARDKNSGRTSTDTQYF. CDR3 coding DNA: TGCAGTGCTAGAGATAAAAATTCGGGACGGACTAGCACAGATACGCAGTATTTT.

The rearrangement uses TRBV20-1 and TRBJ2-7; 9 bases are a match to TRBD1. J gave up 6 bases and V 5 bases, and 2 bases lay outside the gene matches. This CDR3 has 11 residues. Germline V gene lookup returns CDR1 DFQATT and CDR2 SNEGSKA (reference sequence). The CDR3 here is CSARQGVEQYF. The CDR3 bases are TGCAGTGCTCGACAGGGGGTCGAGCAGTACTTC.

V gene TRBV30 combines with J gene TRBJ1-1; 7 bases align to TRBD1. J lost 0 bases, V lost 1 base, and 5 bases had no gene match. CDR3 size: 15 residues. Germline CDR1 GTSNPN, CDR2 SVGIG (reference sequence). CDR3 nucleotides: TGTGCCTGGAGTGGGGGACAGCTGATGAACACTGAAGCTTTCTTT. Translation: CAWSGGQLMNTEAFF.

V and J are TRBV7-3 and TRBJ2-2; no reliable D call. The CDR3 contains 14 residues. CDR1 and CDR2 from the germline V gene are SGHTA and FQGTGA. Trimming took 0 bases from V and 1 from J, leaving 3 bases between them. The chain's CDR3 is CASSLTQNTGELFF. The CDR3 region has the DNA TGTGCCAGCAGCTTAACCCAGAACACCGGGGAGCTGTTTTTT.

V and J are TRBV29-1 and TRBJ1-2; D is unresolved. Germline CDR1 SQVTM, CDR2 ANQGSEA. The CDR3 consists of 14 residues. V lost 3 bases, J lost 3 bases, and 14 bases lay in between. CDR3 region: CSVDGPGSDYGYTF. The DNA for the CDR3 is TGCAGCGTTGATGGCCCGGGGTCCGACTATGGCTACACCTTC. Looking up the rest from reference TRBV29-1 and TRBJ1-2 gives the full variable domain: SAVISQKPSRDICQRGTSLTIQCQVDSQVTMMFWYRQQPGQSLTLIATANQGSEATYESGFVIDKFPISRPNLTFSTLTVSNMSPEDSSIYLCSVDGPGSDYGYTFGSGTRLTVV.

The chain joins TRBV6-2 or TRBV6-3 to TRBJ2-2; TRBD1 might be the D (5 bases). CDR1 MNHEY and CDR2 SVGEGT come from the germline V gene. The CDR3 is made up of 15 amino acids. Trimming removed 6 bases from V and 0 bases from J, with 11 bases in between. Here the CDR3 DNA reads TGTGCCAGCAGGGGGCCTCCTCCGAACACCGGGGAGCTGTTTTTT. It yields the protein CASRGPPPNTGELFF.

V gene TRBV10-3 combines with J gene TRBJ2-3; 8 nucleotides line up with TRBD2. This CDR3 spans 17 amino acids. J was trimmed by 6 bases and V by 0 bases; bases with no gene match: 11. Germline assignment: CDR1 ENHRY and CDR2 SYGVKD. The CDR3: CAISESGLATGGDTQYF. The DNA for the CDR3 is TGTGCCATCAGTGAGTCAGGACTAGCAACTGGAGGGGATACGCAGTATTTT.

This sequence joins TRBV7-9 and TRBJ2-7, with D possibly TRBD2 on 6 matching bases. The ends were cut back, 4 bases at V and 4 bases at J, with 11 bases in the middle. This CDR3 has 13 amino acids. Germline V gene data show CDR1 as SEHNR and CDR2 as FQNEAQ (reference sequence). DNA for the CDR3: TGTGCCAGCAGCTGGAGGGGCACGTACGAGCAGTACTTC. It yields the protein CASSWRGTYEQYF.

This clonotype was observed a handful of times. V usage is TRBV7-2 and J usage is TRBJ2-7; the match to TRBD2 covers 7 bases. Unmatched junction bases numbered 10, after V lost 6 bases and J lost 2 bases. The CDR3 has 15 residues. Germline values: CDR1 SGHTA, CDR2 FQGNSA. In DNA form, the CDR3 reads TGTGCCAGCAGTTCCTCTAGCGGTCCTACCTACGAGCAGTACTTC. It yields the protein CASSSSSGPTYEQYF.